The sequence of this T cell receptor beta chain was determined in a study of blood T cell repertoires in COVID-19 (dated by TCRdb to the early 2020s). Describing the broader study: Collaborator samples came from the United States, Italy and Spain and covered acute and convalescent phases of COVID-19. The prospective study material was composed of cDNA or gDNA derived from T cells, B-cell-depleted T cells, or PBMCs. Subjects who had been exposed to COVID-19, were actively infected with it, or had recovered from it provided the deeply sampled blood TCRbeta repertoires that made up the dataset. The repertoires were released in a freely available public database meant as a resource for research on the immune response to SARS-CoV-2. Samples came from the ongoing ImmuneRACE study (first 160 participants) plus 1,254 subjects from 6 global collaborators. Nearly every sample came with metadata listing a de-identified subject ID, COVID-19 status, age in years and sex. Where HLA class I and class II types were available, the types were taken from metadata supplied by the sample provider, not from assay-based typing.

One collaborating source in Seattle enrolled patients while the patients were actively infected and followed the patients over time throughout the course of disease. Each collaborating institution followed its own protocols to collect whole blood in K2EDTA tubes. For TCRbeta analysis, collaborators shipped samples in one of three forms: frozen whole blood, isolated PBMCs, or DNA extracted from either of those sample types. TCRbeta CDR3 regions were amplified from genomic DNA using the immunoSEQ Assay, a bias-controlled multiplex PCR. For the original study's pipeline: Within the assay, amplification of reference gene primers was used to estimate how many nucleated cells each sample contained. To quantify the absolute abundance of each unique TCRbeta CDR3 rearrangement, sequence reads were collapsed and filtered. For each sample, productive Simpson clonality was calculated as the square root of Simpson's diversity index across productive rearrangements. TCRdb mirrors the immuneACCESS table, restricted to in-frame sequences. Some clones are absent from its copies; in checked studies, under half trace to an unresolved V gene, and the reason for the others is unknown. The D gene and trimming were derived from the DNA, and the V and J assignments and clone size from that table. The sample yields approximately 340,000 clones; about 91% were counted once. Clones ranked in the top ten supply around 8.9% of the sample.

As to this clone: Its antigen has not been determined. No base qualities exist here, and no much larger clone lies one base off it.

Sequences MDHEN (CDR1) and SYDVKM (CDR2) are obtained from the germline V gene. The CDR3 covers 12 residues, taking in both the cysteine and the phenylalanine. This entry keeps only the CDR3 DNA: 36 bases, framed from base 1. V is cut by 6 bases and J by 0 bases, and the space between the germline ends is 6 bases. Findings and caveats that apply to the study as a whole: Clinical and demographic metadata were provided uncurated, with the amount varying by source and participant.

The receptor's source is a man in his thirties or forties with COVID-19, enrolled during active disease. The chain is made from TRBV28 and TRBJ2-7; the D segment could be TRBD2, given 5 matching bases. Sequences were obtained from peripheral blood. The DNA is TGTGCCAGCAGCGGGGACTCCTACGAGCAGTACTTC. This sequence encodes CASSGDSYEQYF.